Sequencing of this TCR beta chain was carried out in a study of CD8 T cells in ankylosing spondylitis. Points from the study as a whole: Disease-associated clones were reportedly significantly overrepresented in matched ankylosing spondylitis synovial fluid. Earlier work had already found some motif variants in reactive arthritis synovial fluid and blood. Researchers report that disease-linked clones proved CD8+ and relatively rare in peripheral blood.

Looked up from germline, CDR1 is ENHRY and CDR2 is SYGVKD. This CDR3 region has 16 residues. V was pared by 8 bases and J by 2 bases, with 11 bases of the junction left unmatched. As for this clonotype: Its antigen is as yet unknown.

For TCR beta, libraries came from quantitative 5'-RACE with molecular barcodes. TCRdb recomputed calls from the 5' RACE reads with MiXCR, one row per CDR3 protein. In the table there are about 360,000 distinct CDR3 sequences, around 20% of which are singletons. The sequencing input was blood, either unsorted or a sorted T cell fraction (not recorded which). This TCR came from a male donor with ankylosing spondylitis or in good health (not recorded which). The chain joins TRBV10-3 to TRBJ2-1; 8 nucleotides align to TRBD2. CDR3 sequence: CAIGAGGAFPYNEQFF. CDR3 sequence (DNA): TGTGCCATCGGGGCCGGGGGGGCCTTCCCCTACAATGAGCAGTTCTTC.